Shown below are 9 T cell receptor beta chains from a single sample sequenced in a study of T cells in tumors after PD-1 blockade. Sequenced by immunoSEQ multiplex PCR; TCRdb stores in-frame clones only, minus some. The sample includes roughly 19,000 clones, over 70% of them seen just once. The input for sequencing was PBMCs, taken after anti-PD-1 therapy. All receptors come from a human donor with advanced basal cell or squamous cell carcinoma (not recorded which).

This chain connects TRBV5-5 to TRBJ2-1; no reliable D call. The CDR3 sequence is 14 residues long. The germline V gene has CDR1 SGHKS and CDR2 YYEKEE (reference sequence). V lost 0 bases and J lost 10, with 14 bases in between. CDR3: CASSLVWLGREQFF. The CDR3 DNA sequence: TGTGCCAGCAGCTTGGTTTGGTTGGGTCGGGAGCAGTTCTTC.

This chain links TRBV16 with TRBJ2-1; D unresolved. In germline, CDR1 is KGHSY, CDR2 FQNENV. Deletions cut 1 base from V and 4 bases from J, with 5 bases between. This CDR3 has 13 amino acids. CDR3 in amino acids: CASSQYRYNEQFF. CDR3 nucleotide sequence: TGTGCCAGCAGCCAATACAGATACAATGAGCAGTTCTTC.

V usage is TRBV2 and J usage is TRBJ2-7; either TRBD1 or TRBD2 may fit D (5 bases each). The CDR3 covers 13 residues. Germline V lookup: CDR1 SNHLY, CDR2 FYNNEI. Trimming pared 6 bases from V and 3 bases from J, leaving 12 bases between. The CDR3 coding sequence is TGTGCCAGCAGGGGACGGACTCTCTACGAGCAGTACTTC. Amino acids: CASRGRTLYEQYF.

The chain uses TRBV7-8 and TRBJ1-2; D gene ambiguous. The CDR3 is 14 residues long. The ends were cut back, 0 bases at V and 5 bases at J, with 10 bases in the middle. Per germline, CDR1 SGHVS and CDR2 FQNEAQ. The CDR3 sequence: CASSLARLGYGYTF. CDR3 DNA: TGTGCCAGCAGCTTAGCCCGTCTAGGATATGGCTACACCTTC.

The chain joins TRBV3-1 (or the pseudogene TRBV3-2) to TRBJ1-1; D is unclear. The CDR3 has 12 residues. In germline, CDR1 is LGHDT, CDR2 YNNKEL (reference sequence). V dropped 3 bases and J dropped 1 base, with 3 bases sitting between them. Here the CDR3 reads CASSHGNTEAFF. CDR3 in DNA: TGTGCCAGCAGCCATGGGAACACTGAAGCTTTCTTT.

This clone was found a few times. This sequence joins TRBV10-3 and TRBJ2-2, with 9 positions matching TRBD2. Germline loops: CDR1 ENHRY, CDR2 SYGVKD. The V gene end was trimmed by 3 bases and the J gene end by 1 base; junction bases not matched to a gene: 3. This CDR3 spans 16 amino acids. The CDR3 region is CAISEVAGVNTGELFF. The CDR3 DNA follows: TGTGCCATCAGTGAAGTAGCGGGAGTGAACACCGGGGAGCTGTTTTTT.

The genes are TRBV27 and TRBJ1-1; D is unclear. The CDR3 spans 13 residues. V was trimmed by 8 bases and J by 0 bases, leaving 10 bases between them. Germline-derived CDR1 and CDR2 are MNHEY and SMNVEV (reference sequence). This chain's CDR3 is CASQLVMNTEAFF. Written as DNA, the CDR3 is TGTGCCAGCCAGTTGGTGATGAACACTGAAGCTTTCTTT.

This sequence joins TRBV24-1 and TRBJ1-1; TRBD1 might be the D (5 bases). The V and J ends lost 0 bases and 10 bases respectively, with 8 bases between them. CDR1 and CDR2 (germline): KGHDR, SFDVKD. The CDR3 is 12 amino acids. As DNA, the CDR3 is TGTGCCACCAGTGATTTGGAGGGGAGAGCTTTCTTT. This translates into CATSDLEGRAFF.

The chain joins TRBV6-1 to TRBJ1-1; 7 nucleotides line up with TRBD1. CDR1 and CDR2 from the germline V gene are MNHNS and SASEGT. The CDR3 is 14 residues long. V lost 3 bases to trimming and J lost 6 bases; unmatched junction nucleotides: 7. The CDR3 DNA is TGTGCCAGCAGTGATTTACAGGGGAAATCTGAAGCTTTCTTT. Translation: CASSDLQGKSEAFF.